The 30 T cell receptor beta chains presented below share a single source sample, sequenced in a study of cytomegalovirus exposure and HLA in healthy donors. Profiling relied on immunoSEQ multiplex PCR, and the TCRdb table lists in-frame clones only, not all of them. The sample records tens of thousands of clones, about 94% being singletons. Sequenced: PBMCs. The receptors were gathered from a man between 18 and 29 years old in good health and CMV-seropositive.

This rearrangement joins TRBV10-3 to TRBJ2-1; 7 positions agree with TRBD1. V trimming: 7 bases; J trimming: 2 bases; junction bases outside the gene matches: 8. Looked up from germline, CDR1 is ENHRY and CDR2 is SYGVKD. This CDR3 contains 15 residues. DNA for the CDR3: TGTGCCATCAACAACCGGGACAGTCCCTACAATGAGCAGTTCTTC. Encoded protein: CAINNRDSPYNEQFF.

V and J are TRBV9 and TRBJ1-1; D is undetermined. V lost 3 bases to trimming and J lost 0 bases, with 3 bases between them. The length of the CDR3 is 12 residues. From germline, CDR1 is SGDLS and CDR2 YYNGEE. CDR3 protein: CASSAMNTEAFF. The DNA for the CDR3 is TGTGCCAGCAGCGCTATGAACACTGAAGCTTTCTTT.

CDR3 residues: CASSPPGQRNTGELFF. As DNA, the CDR3 is TGTGCCAGCAGTCCTCCGGGACAGAGGAACACCGGGGAGCTGTTTTTT. The J gene is TRBJ2-2, the V gene TRBV27; 7 nucleotides match TRBD1. The CDR3 consists of 16 residues. CDR1 is MNHEY and CDR2 is SMNVEV in the germline V gene (reference sequence). Losses at the gene ends were 5 bases for V and 1 base for J; bases not matched to a gene: 7.

V gene TRBV5-1 combines with J gene TRBJ2-2; D ambiguous. The V and J ends lost 0 bases and 2 bases respectively, with 5 bases between them. CDR1 is SGHRS and CDR2 is YFSETQ in the germline V gene. The CDR3 contains 14 residues. In DNA, the CDR3 is TGCGCCAGCAGCTTGGGAACTAACACCGGGGAGCTGTTTTTT. It codes for CASSLGTNTGELFF.

The chain links TRBV4-1 to TRBJ1-6; a weak D match, TRBD1 (5 bases). The germline gives CDR1 MGHRA, CDR2 YSYEKL. The CDR3 runs to 15 residues. Trimming stripped 4 bases from V and 9 bases from J, with 16 bases between. The CDR3 protein is CASSPGGGKGSPLHF. The CDR3, as DNA: TGCGCCAGCAGCCCCGGGGGAGGGAAGGGTTCACCCCTCCACTTT.

This chain connects TRBV4-1 to TRBJ2-2; a weak D match, TRBD1 (7 bases). V was shortened by 4 bases and J by 5 bases, with 17 bases between the two germline ends. The CDR3 totals 16 residues. The V gene's germline CDR1 is MGHRA and CDR2 YSYEKL. DNA for the CDR3: TGCGCCAGCAGCCCCCGACAGGGAGGTACTACCGGGGAGCTGTTTTTT. The encoded protein is CASSPRQGGTTGELFF.

The gene calls are TRBV5-5 and TRBJ2-7; 10 positions match TRBD2. With V trimmed by 2 bases and J by 3 bases, 5 bases remained unmatched. The CDR3 loop spans 15 amino acids. The germline CDR1 and CDR2 sequences are SGHKS and YYEKEE (reference sequence). The CDR3, as DNA: TGTGCCAGCAGCTTACTAGCGGGGTTCCTCTACGAGCAGTACTTC. Translated, it gives CASSLLAGFLYEQYF.

The gene calls are TRBV7-2 and TRBJ2-7; 7 bases match TRBD2. V dropped 5 bases and J dropped 2; count of bases not matched to a gene: 9. Per germline, CDR1 SGHTA and CDR2 FQGNSA. This CDR3 spans 15 amino acids. CDR3 nucleotides: TGTGCCAGCAGCCGCCTAGCGGAGGCACCCTACGAGCAGTACTTC. Amino acids: CASSRLAEAPYEQYF.

The chain employs TRBV28 and TRBJ2-7; 8 bases are shared with TRBD2. This CDR3 comprises 16 residues. V gave up 4 bases and J gave up 2 bases; unmatched junction bases: 10. Germline CDR1 MDHEN, CDR2 SYDVKM. The CDR3: CASSSIGLADTYEQYF. Here the CDR3 DNA reads TGTGCCAGCAGTTCGATAGGACTAGCAGATACCTACGAGCAGTACTTC.

The chain employs TRBV6-1 and TRBJ2-5; TRBD2 aligns across 12 bases. Looked up from germline, CDR1 is MNHNS and CDR2 is SASEGT. This CDR3 has 15 amino acids. The V gene end was trimmed by 6 bases and the J gene end by 1 base; junction bases not matched to a gene: 3. The CDR3 spells CASSVTSGGQETQYF. The DNA for the CDR3 is TGTGCCAGCAGCGTGACTAGCGGGGGCCAAGAGACCCAGTACTTC.

This chain uses TRBV7-2 with TRBJ2-7; 7 bases fit TRBD1. Germline values: CDR1 SGHTA, CDR2 FQGNSA. The CDR3 sequence is 16 residues long. J gave up 3 bases and V 4 bases, and 12 bases lay outside the gene matches. CDR3 in amino acids: CASSSGDRDSHYEQYF. CDR3 in DNA: TGTGCCAGCAGCTCCGGGGACCGGGACAGCCACTACGAGCAGTACTTC.

V and J are TRBV19 and TRBJ2-7; the match to TRBD1 covers 7 bases. V lost 5 bases, J lost 4 bases, and 5 bases stayed unmatched. The CDR3 runs to 13 residues. CDR1 is LNHDA and CDR2 is SQIVND in the germline V gene (reference sequence). The CDR3 spells CASSPGTDYEQYF. The DNA of the CDR3 is TGTGCCAGTAGTCCGGGGACAGATTACGAGCAGTACTTC.

The CDR3 here is CATSRGEGYEQYF. The CDR3, as DNA: TGTGCCACCAGCAGAGGCGAGGGCTACGAGCAGTACTTC. The rearrangement links TRBV15 to TRBJ2-7, with D possibly being TRBD2 (5 bases). This CDR3 is built from 13 residues. CDR1 is LNHNV, CDR2 YYDKDF, per germline (reference sequence). V was clipped by 1 base and J by 3 bases, with 7 bases between them.

This clone was recorded only once. V gene TRBV5-1 combines with J gene TRBJ2-7; weak D call: TRBD1 (5 bases). This CDR3 spans 13 amino acids. The V gene lost 4 bases and the J gene lost 3 bases, with 11 bases spanning the gap. CDR1 is SGHRS, CDR2 YFSETQ, per germline. The CDR3 loop is CASSQTEYYEQYF. CDR3 sequence (DNA): TGCGCCAGCAGCCAGACAGAGTACTACGAGCAGTACTTC.

In nucleotides, the CDR3 is TGTGCCAGCAGCTCCCCTGAGAGTCCTGGGGGGAGAGACGTAGCTTTCTTT. It yields the protein CASSSPESPGGRDVAFF. The chain combines TRBV7-3 with TRBJ1-1; D is possibly TRBD1 (5 bases). V shed 4 bases and J shed 10 bases, with 28 bases lying between them. Germline V gene lookup returns CDR1 SGHTA and CDR2 FQGTGA. The CDR3 contains 17 residues.

The chain employs TRBV7-9 and TRBJ2-7, with TRBD2 matching over 10 bases. This CDR3 comprises 16 residues. V lost 5 bases and J lost 6; bases outside the gene matches: 13. The germline V gene has CDR1 SEHNR and CDR2 FQNEAQ (reference sequence). The DNA for the CDR3 is TGTGCCAGCAGCGACTCCGGGACTAGCGACCGGGGCGAGCAGTACTTC. Its translation is CASSDSGTSDRGEQYF.

This chain joins TRBV11-3 and TRBJ1-1; D ambiguous. The CDR3 spans 13 residues. The V end lost 0 bases, the J end lost 8 bases, and 10 bases lay between the germline ends. Germline V lookup: CDR1 SGHNT, CDR2 YENEEA. The CDR3 sequence is CASSLDLEDEAFF. The CDR3 DNA sequence: TGTGCCAGCAGCTTAGATTTGGAGGACGAAGCTTTCTTT.

The genes are TRBV29-1 and TRBJ2-5; TRBD2 matches at 11 bases. V dropped 6 bases and J dropped 2; count of bases not matched to a gene: 8. From germline, CDR1 is SQVTM and CDR2 ANQGSEA. There are 15 residues in the CDR3. DNA for the CDR3: TGCAGCGTGGCCGGGACTAGCGGAGCTCAAGAGACCCAGTACTTC. It translates to CSVAGTSGAQETQYF.

This sequence joins TRBV7-9 and TRBJ1-6, with 8 bases lining up with TRBD1. Germline V gene lookup returns CDR1 SEHNR and CDR2 FQNEAQ (reference sequence). This CDR3 region has 12 residues. The V segment lost 6 bases and the J segment 10 bases; nucleotides outside the gene matches: 2. The CDR3 spells CASRDRESPLHF. CDR3 DNA sequence: TGTGCCAGCAGGGACAGGGAGTCACCCCTCCACTTT.

The rearrangement uses TRBV6-1 and TRBJ2-2, with D unresolved. CDR1 MNHNS and CDR2 SASEGT come from the germline V gene. V lost 2 bases to trimming and J lost 2 bases, with 9 bases between them. This CDR3 region has 15 residues. The CDR3 region is CASSESSDNTGELFF. CDR3 in DNA: TGTGCCAGCAGTGAAAGTAGTGATAACACCGGGGAGCTGTTTTTT.

This sequence joins TRBV19 and TRBJ2-1; D is possibly TRBD1 (6 bases). The CDR3 covers 15 residues. Trimming left V 4 bases short and J 1 base short, with 11 bases between. Germline values: CDR1 LNHDA, CDR2 SQIVND (reference sequence). The CDR3 loop reads CASSNLGGSYNEQFF. CDR3 sequence (DNA): TGTGCCAGTAGTAACCTAGGGGGTTCCTACAATGAGCAGTTCTTC.

In nucleotides, the CDR3 is TGTGCCAGCTCACTAGGACTAGCGGGAGATACGCAGTATTTT. Residues: CASSLGLAGDTQYF. The chain is built from TRBV18 and TRBJ2-3, with 11 bases lining up with TRBD2. The J segment lost 5 bases and the V segment lost 4 bases, leaving 2 bases of the junction unmatched. This CDR3 is 14 amino acids long. Per the germline V gene, CDR1 is KGHSH and CDR2 is LQKENI.

The rearrangement uses TRBV10-3 and TRBJ1-2; 9 bases fit TRBD1. Germline trimming cut 8 bases from V and 6 bases from J; bases unmatched to any gene: 7. Germline-derived CDR1 and CDR2 are ENHRY and SYGVKD. The CDR3 consists of 13 residues. The CDR3 DNA sequence: TGTGCCATCGGGGAGGGACAGGGTCATGGCTACACCTTC. This encodes CAIGEGQGHGYTF.

The chain recombines TRBV6-1 with TRBJ1-6, with 7 nucleotides matching TRBD1. Germline assignment: CDR1 MNHNS and CDR2 SASEGT. Trimming cost V 8 bases and J 9 bases; bases outside gene matches: 10. This CDR3 region has 14 residues. The CDR3: CASVPGQQSSPLHF. The CDR3 nucleotides read TGTGCCAGCGTACCGGGACAGCAAAGTTCACCCCTCCACTTT.

V and J are TRBV7-2 and TRBJ2-3; D gene unclear. The V gene lost 5 bases and the J gene lost 4 bases, with 7 bases spanning the gap. The CDR3 is made up of 12 amino acids. Per germline, CDR1 SGHTA and CDR2 FQGNSA. For the CDR3, the DNA is TGTGCCAGCAGCATCCTATCAGATACGCAGTATTTT. This translates into CASSILSDTQYF.

The chain uses TRBV11-2 and TRBJ1-5, with 8 bases matching TRBD1. Trimming cost V 4 bases and J 12 bases; bases outside gene matches: 14. The CDR3 contains 15 residues. The germline CDR1 and CDR2 sequences are SGHAT and FQNNGV. CDR3 DNA sequence: TGTGCCAGCAGCTCGTCAGGACAGGGACGAGCGGGCCAGCATTTT. Amino acids: CASSSSGQGRAGQHF.

The sample holds one count of this clone. The chain employs TRBV28 and TRBJ1-3; D is perhaps TRBD1 (6 bases). The CDR3 contains 15 residues. V lost 6 bases, J lost 1 base, and 13 bases lay in between. Germline V lookup: CDR1 MDHEN, CDR2 SYDVKM. CDR3 in amino acids: CASRRRQESGNTIYF. CDR3 bases: TGTGCCAGCAGACGGCGACAGGAATCTGGAAACACCATATATTTT.

This chain joins TRBV7-2 and TRBJ2-7; 10 bases are shared with TRBD1. The V and J ends lost 5 bases and 7 bases, in that order; junction bases with no gene match: 11. Germline lookup yields CDR1 SGHTA and CDR2 FQGNSA. The CDR3 is 15 amino acids. CDR3 DNA: TGTGCCAGCAGCGGACAGGGGGGGATCCTAGGGGAGCAGTACTTC. This gives the protein CASSGQGGILGEQYF.

This chain joins TRBV4-1 and TRBJ2-3; 11 nucleotides match TRBD1. Trimming at V came to 0 bases and at J to 5 bases, leaving 1 base not matched to a gene. This CDR3 has 15 residues. Germline assignment: CDR1 MGHRA and CDR2 YSYEKL. CDR3 protein: CASSQDGTGGDTQYF. CDR3 DNA sequence: TGCGCCAGCAGCCAAGATGGGACAGGGGGAGATACGCAGTATTTT.

On this clone: This sample also contains other DNA sequences that code for the same CDR3. The chain couples TRBV29-1 to TRBJ2-3, with 10 bases that match TRBD2. CDR1 and CDR2 (germline): SQVTM, ANQGSEA. The trim removed 4 bases at V and 5 bases at J, leaving 9 bases unmatched. The CDR3 spans 15 residues. Here the CDR3 reads CSVARLAGEGDTQYF. CDR3 nucleotides: TGCAGCGTTGCTCGGCTAGCGGGAGAGGGAGATACGCAGTATTTT.